This T cell receptor (beta chain) was observed in a study of blood T cell repertoires in COVID-19 (dated by TCRdb to 2020 to 2021). About the investigation overall: Samples from collaborators originated in the United States, Italy and Spain and spanned both the acute and convalescent phases of COVID-19. The material from the prospective study consisted of cDNA or gDNA derived from T cells, B-cell-depleted T cells, or PBMCs. Deeply sampled blood TCRbeta repertoires from subjects exposed to, actively infected with, or recovered from COVID-19 were included in the dataset. The repertoires were released in a freely available public database intended as a resource for research on the immune response to SARS-CoV-2. The samples were drawn from two sources: the first 160 participants of the ongoing ImmuneRACE study, and 950 to 1,500 subjects contributed by 6 global collaborators. Sample metadata almost always included a de-identified subject ID, COVID-19 status, age in years and sex. Where HLA class I and class II types were available, the types were taken from metadata supplied by the sample provider, not from assay-based typing.

The full study reports these points: The amount of clinical and demographic metadata varied by source and participant and was provided uncurated.

V lost 0 bases and J lost 4 bases, and the count of bases not matched to a germline gene is 4. The germline V gene supplies CDR1 MNHNS and CDR2 SASEGT. Taken from cysteine to valine, the CDR3 has 15 residues. Only the CDR3 region is kept as DNA, spanning 45 bases read in frame from base 1. TCRbeta CDR3 regions were amplified from genomic DNA using the immunoSEQ Assay, a bias-controlled multiplex PCR. The original methods were these. Nucleated cell counts per sample were estimated from amplification of reference gene primers within the assay. To quantify the absolute abundance of each unique TCRbeta CDR3 rearrangement, sequence reads were collapsed and filtered. For each sample, productive Simpson clonality was calculated by taking the square root of Simpson's diversity index across productive rearrangements. TCRdb carries this immuneACCESS record with in-frame sequences only. Its versions omit some clonotypes, under half of them owing to an unresolved V gene in the studies checked, with the rest unexplained. V, J and clone size derive from that table, while D and trimming were established from the DNA sequence. The sample table lists roughly 100,000 clones, about 78% of them with a count of one. Of the sample, roughly a tenth falls within the top ten clones.

Collaborating institutions collected whole blood in K2EDTA tubes following their own protocols. For TCRbeta analysis, collaborators shipped samples in one of three forms: frozen whole blood, isolated PBMCs, or DNA extracted from either of those sample types. In its sample, this clone was seen a few times. There is no known antigen for this receptor. No per-base quality is available; no much larger clone lies one base away. This receptor was obtained from a man in his 60s with active or convalescent COVID-19. The sample comprised peripheral blood. The chain was built from TRBV6-1 and TRBJ2-7, with 9 bases aligning to TRBD1. The sequence in DNA is TGTGCCAGCAGTGAAGCCCAGACAGGGGGTTACGAGCAGTACGTC. Its amino acids are CASSEAQTGGYEQYV.